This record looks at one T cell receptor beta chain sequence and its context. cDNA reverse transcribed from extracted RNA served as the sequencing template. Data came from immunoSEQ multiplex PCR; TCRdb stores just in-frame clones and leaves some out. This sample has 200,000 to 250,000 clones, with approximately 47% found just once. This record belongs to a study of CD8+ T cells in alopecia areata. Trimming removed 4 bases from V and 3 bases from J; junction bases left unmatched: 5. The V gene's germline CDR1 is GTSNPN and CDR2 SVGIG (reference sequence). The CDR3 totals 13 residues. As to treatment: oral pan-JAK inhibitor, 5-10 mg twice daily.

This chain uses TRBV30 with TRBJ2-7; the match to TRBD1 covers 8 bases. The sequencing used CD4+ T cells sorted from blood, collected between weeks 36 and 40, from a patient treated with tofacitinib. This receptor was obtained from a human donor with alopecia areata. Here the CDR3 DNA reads TGTGCCTGGAATGTGGGACAGGACTACGAGCAGTACTTC. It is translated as CAWNVGQDYEQYF.